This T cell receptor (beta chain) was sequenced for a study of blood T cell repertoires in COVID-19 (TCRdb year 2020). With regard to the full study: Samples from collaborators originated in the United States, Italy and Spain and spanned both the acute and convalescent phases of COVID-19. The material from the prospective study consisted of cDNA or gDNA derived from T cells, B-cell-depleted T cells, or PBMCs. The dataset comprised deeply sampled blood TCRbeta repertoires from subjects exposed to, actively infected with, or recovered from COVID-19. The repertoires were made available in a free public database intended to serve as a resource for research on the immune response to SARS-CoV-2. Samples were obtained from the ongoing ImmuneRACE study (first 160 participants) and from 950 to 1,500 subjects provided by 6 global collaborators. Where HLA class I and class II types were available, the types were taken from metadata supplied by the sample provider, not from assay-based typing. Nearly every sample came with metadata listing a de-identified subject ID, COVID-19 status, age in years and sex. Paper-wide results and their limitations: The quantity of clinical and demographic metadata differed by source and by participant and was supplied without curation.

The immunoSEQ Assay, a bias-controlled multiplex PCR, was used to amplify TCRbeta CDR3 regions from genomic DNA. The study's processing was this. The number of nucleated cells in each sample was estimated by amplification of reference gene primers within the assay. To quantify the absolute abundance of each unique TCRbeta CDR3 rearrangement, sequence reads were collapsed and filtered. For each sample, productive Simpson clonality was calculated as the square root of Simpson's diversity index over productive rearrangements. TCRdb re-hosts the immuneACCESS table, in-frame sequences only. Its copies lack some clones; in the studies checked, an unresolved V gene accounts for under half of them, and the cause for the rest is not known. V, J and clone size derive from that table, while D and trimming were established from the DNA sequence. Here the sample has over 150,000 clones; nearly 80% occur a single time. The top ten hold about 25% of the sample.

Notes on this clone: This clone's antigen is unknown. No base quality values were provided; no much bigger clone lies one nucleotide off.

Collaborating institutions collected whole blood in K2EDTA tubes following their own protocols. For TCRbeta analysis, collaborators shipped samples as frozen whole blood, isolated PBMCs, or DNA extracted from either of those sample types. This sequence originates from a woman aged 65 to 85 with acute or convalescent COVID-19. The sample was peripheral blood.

The DNA sequence is TGTGCCAGCAGTTACTCGGGGGCAGTCAGCCACACAGATACGCAGTATTTT. This codes for CASSYSGAVSHTDTQYF. The rearranged segments are TRBV6-2 or TRBV6-3 and TRBJ2-3, and TRBD1 may be the D gene, going by 6 matching bases. CDR1 and CDR2, looked up from the germline V gene, are MNHEY and SVGEGT. Trimming takes 0 bases from V and 2 bases from J, and the germline ends sit 15 bases apart. Reading from cysteine to phenylalanine, the CDR3 counts 17 amino acids. Only CDR3 DNA is held: 51 bases, read in frame from base 1.